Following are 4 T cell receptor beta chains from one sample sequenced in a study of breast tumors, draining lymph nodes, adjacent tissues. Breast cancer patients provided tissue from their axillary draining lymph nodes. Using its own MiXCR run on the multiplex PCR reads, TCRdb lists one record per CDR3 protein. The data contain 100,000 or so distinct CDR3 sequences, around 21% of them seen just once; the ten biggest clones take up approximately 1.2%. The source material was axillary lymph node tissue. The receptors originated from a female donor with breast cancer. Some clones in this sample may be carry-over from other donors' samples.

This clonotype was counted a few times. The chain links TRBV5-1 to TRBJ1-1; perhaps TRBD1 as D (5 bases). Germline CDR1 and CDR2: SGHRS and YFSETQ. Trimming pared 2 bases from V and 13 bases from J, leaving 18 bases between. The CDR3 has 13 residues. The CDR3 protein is CASSLGLDIGVFF. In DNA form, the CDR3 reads TGCGCCAGCAGCTTAGGCTTGGACATTGGGGTTTTCTTT.

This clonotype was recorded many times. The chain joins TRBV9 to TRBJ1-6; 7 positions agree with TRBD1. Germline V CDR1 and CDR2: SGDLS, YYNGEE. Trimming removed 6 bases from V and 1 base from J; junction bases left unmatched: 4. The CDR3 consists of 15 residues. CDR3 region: CASTAGGSYNSPLHF. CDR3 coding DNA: TGTGCCAGCACGGCAGGGGGATCCTATAATTCACCCCTCCACTTT.

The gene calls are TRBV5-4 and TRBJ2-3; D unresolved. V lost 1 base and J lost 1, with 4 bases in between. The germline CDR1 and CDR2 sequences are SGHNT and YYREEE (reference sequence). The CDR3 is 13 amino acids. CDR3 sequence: CASSLPGTDTQYF. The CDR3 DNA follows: TGTGCCAGCAGCTTGCCAGGCACAGATACGCAGTATTTT.

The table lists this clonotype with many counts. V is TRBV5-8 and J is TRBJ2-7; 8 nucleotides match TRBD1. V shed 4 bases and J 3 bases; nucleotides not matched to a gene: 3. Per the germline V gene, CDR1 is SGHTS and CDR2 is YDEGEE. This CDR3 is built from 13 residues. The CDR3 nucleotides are TGTGCCAGCAGCCGACAGGGGTACTACGAGCAGTACTTC. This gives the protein CASSRQGYYEQYF.